This T cell receptor delta chain was sequenced in a study of gamma-delta T cells after stem cell transplantation (dated by TCRdb to the mid-2010s). By how much of the sample it makes up, this clone is large (0.1 to 1%). Its recognized antigen is unknown. A much more abundant neighbour one base away suggests this may be a read error. Other DNA sequences in this specimen translate into the identical CDR3. Preparation of the library involved RT-PCR. Reads for this sample came from an Illumina MiSeq. Clones were re-identified by TCRdb from the public reads with CATT, and rows with the same DNA were merged. The sample yields under 2,500 delta-chain clones; around 5.6% were counted once. The ten most abundant clones make up more than 20% of the sample. The material sequenced was gamma-delta T cells. The TCR was taken from a human donor. It is not recorded whose cells these are; they may come from a transplant donor.

The bases are TGTGCCTGTGACACCGTACTGGGGGATACGCGGTCCTGTGACACCCGACAGATGTTTTTC. Its protein reads: CACDTVLGDTRSCDTRQMFF. The rearrangement joined TRDV2 to TRDJ3, with TRDD3 matching 13 junction bases. From its cysteine to its phenylalanine, the CDR3 spans 20 amino acids. Just CDR3 DNA is preserved here, 60 bases in frame from base 1. CDR1 and CDR2 were assigned from the germline V gene as GEAIGNYY and EKD.